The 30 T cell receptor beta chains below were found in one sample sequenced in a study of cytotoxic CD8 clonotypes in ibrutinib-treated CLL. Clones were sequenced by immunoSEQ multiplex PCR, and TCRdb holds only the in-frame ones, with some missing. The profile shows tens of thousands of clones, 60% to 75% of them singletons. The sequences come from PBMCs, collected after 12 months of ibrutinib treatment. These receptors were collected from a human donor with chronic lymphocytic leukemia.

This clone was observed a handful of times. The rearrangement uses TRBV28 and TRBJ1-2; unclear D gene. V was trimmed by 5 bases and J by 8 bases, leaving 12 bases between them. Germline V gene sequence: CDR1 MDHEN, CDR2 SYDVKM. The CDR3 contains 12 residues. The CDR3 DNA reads TGTGCCAGCAGTCAGAATCAGTGGGGCTACACCTTC. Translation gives CASSQNQWGYTF.

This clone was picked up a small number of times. CDR3 DNA sequence: TGTGCCAGCAGCTTAGGGGGACTAGCCAATGAGCAGTTCTTC. It codes for CASSLGGLANEQFF. The V and J genes are TRBV11-3 and TRBJ2-1; 9 bases agree with TRBD2. Unmatched junction bases numbered 1, after V lost 1 base and J lost 6 bases. This CDR3 contains 14 residues. Looked up from germline, CDR1 is SGHNT and CDR2 is YENEEA.

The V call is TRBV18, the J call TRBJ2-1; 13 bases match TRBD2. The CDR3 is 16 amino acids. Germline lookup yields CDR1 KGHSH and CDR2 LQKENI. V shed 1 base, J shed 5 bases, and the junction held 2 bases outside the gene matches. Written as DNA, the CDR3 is TGTGCCAGCTCACCACTACTAGCGGGGGGGCACAATGAGCAGTTCTTC. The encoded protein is CASSPLLAGGHNEQFF.

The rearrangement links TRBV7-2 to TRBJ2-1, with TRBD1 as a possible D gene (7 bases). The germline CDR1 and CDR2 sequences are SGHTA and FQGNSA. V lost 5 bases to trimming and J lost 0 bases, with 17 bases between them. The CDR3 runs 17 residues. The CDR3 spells CASSLNRGLSSYNEQFF. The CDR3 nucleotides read TGTGCCAGCAGCCTAAACAGGGGACTGAGCTCCTACAATGAGCAGTTCTTC.

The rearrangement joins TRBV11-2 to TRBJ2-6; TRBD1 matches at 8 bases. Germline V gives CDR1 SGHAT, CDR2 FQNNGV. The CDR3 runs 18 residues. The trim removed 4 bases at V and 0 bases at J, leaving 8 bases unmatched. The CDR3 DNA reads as TGTGCCAGCAGCTCGTGGGGACAGGTGTACTCTGGGGCCAACGTCCTGACTTTC. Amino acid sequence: CASSSWGQVYSGANVLTF.

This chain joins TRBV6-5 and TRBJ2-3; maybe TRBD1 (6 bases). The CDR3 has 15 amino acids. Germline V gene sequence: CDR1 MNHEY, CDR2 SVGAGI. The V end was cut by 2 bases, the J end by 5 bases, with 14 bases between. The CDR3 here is CASSYGWQGKDTQYF. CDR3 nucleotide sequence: TGTGCCAGCAGTTACGGTTGGCAGGGGAAAGATACGCAGTATTTT.

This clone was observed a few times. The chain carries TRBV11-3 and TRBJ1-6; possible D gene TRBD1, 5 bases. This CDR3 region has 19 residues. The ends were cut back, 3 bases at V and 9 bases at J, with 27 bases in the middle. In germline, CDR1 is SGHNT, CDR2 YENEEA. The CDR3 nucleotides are TGTGCCAGCAGCTTTTCCCCGCCATGGTATCGGGGGTGGCGTTCACCCCTCCACTTT. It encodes CASSFSPPWYRGWRSPLHF.

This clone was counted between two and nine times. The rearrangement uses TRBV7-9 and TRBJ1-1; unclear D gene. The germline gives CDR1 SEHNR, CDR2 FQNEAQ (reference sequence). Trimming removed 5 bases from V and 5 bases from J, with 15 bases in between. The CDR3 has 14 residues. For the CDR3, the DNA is TGTGCCAGCAGCGATCCCCGTTCAGAAACTGAAGCTTTCTTT. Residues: CASSDPRSETEAFF.

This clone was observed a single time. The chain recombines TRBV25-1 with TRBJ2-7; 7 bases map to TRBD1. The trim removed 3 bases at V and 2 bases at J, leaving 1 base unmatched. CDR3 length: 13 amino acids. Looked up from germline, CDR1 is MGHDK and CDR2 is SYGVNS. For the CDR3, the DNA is TGTGCCAGCAGTGACGGGACAGCCTACGAGCAGTACTTC. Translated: CASSDGTAYEQYF.

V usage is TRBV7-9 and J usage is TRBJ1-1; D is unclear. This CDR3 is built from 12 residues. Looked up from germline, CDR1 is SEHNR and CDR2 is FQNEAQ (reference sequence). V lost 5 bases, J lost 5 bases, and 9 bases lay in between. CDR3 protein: CASSPERTEAFF. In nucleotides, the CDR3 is TGTGCCAGCAGCCCCGAGAGGACTGAAGCTTTCTTT.

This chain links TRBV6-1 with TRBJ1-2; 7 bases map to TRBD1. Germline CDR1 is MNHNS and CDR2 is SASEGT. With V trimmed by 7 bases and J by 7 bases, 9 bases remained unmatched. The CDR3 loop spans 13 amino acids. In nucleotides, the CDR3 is TGTGCCAGCAATGCCCGGAACAGGGGTGGCTACACCTTC. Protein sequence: CASNARNRGGYTF.

The CDR3 sequence is CASSKARLGGNTGELFF. The CDR3 DNA reads as TGTGCCAGTAGTAAGGCCCGACTAGGAGGGAACACCGGGGAGCTGTTTTTT. V and J are TRBV19 and TRBJ2-2, with D tentatively TRBD2 (6 bases). Germline V CDR1 and CDR2: LNHDA, SQIVND (reference sequence). The CDR3 is made up of 17 amino acids. With 4 bases removed from V and 1 base from J, the gap between germline ends came to 16 bases.

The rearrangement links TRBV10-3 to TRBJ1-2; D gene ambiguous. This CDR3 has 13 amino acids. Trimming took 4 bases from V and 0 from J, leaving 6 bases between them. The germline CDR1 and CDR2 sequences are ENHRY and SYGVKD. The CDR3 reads CAISGPANYGYTF. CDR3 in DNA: TGTGCCATCAGTGGGCCAGCTAACTATGGCTACACCTTC.

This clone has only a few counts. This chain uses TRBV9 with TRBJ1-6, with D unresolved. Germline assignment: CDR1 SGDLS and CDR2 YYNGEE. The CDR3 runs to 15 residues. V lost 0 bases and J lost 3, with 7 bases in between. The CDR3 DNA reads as TGTGCCAGCAGCGTAGAGTGGAGCTATAATTCACCCCTCCACTTT. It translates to CASSVEWSYNSPLHF.

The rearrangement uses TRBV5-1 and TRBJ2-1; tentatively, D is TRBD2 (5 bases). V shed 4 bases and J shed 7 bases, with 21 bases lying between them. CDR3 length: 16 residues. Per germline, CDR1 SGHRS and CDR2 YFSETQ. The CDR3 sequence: CASSNGAGSVGNEQFF. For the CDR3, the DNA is TGCGCCAGCAGCAATGGCGCGGGTTCGGTGGGGAATGAGCAGTTCTTC.

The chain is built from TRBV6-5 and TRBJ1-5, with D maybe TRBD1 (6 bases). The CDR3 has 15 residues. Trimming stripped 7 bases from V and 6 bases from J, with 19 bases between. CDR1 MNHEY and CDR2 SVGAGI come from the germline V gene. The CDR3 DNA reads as TGTGCCAGCAATCCGGGGCGGGGGCGCGTTCAGCCCCAGCATTTT. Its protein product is CASNPGRGRVQPQHF.

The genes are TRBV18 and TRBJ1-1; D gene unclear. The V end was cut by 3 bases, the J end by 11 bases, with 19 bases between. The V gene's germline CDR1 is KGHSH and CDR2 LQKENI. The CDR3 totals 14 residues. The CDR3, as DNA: TGTGCCAGCTCACCCAAGGACCCTACCCGGTGGGCTTTCTTT. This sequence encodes CASSPKDPTRWAFF. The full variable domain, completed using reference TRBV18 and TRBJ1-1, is NAGVMQNPRHLVRRRGQEARLRCSPMKGHSHVYWYRQLPEEGLKFMVYLQKENIIDESGMPKERFSAEFPKEGPSILRIQQVVRGDSAAYFCASSPKDPTRWAFFGQGTRLTVV.

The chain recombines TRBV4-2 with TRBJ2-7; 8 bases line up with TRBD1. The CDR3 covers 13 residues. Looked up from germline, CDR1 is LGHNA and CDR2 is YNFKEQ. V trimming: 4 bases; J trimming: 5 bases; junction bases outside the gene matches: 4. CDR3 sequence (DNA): TGTGCCAGCAGCCCCCAGGGGGCCCACGAGCAGTACTTC. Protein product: CASSPQGAHEQYF.

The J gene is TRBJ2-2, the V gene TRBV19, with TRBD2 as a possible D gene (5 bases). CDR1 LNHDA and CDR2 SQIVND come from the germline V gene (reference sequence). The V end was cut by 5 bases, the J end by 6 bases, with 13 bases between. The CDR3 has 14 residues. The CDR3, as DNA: TGTGCCAGTAGTTTAGCCTCGGGGTCCGGGGAGCTGTTTTTT. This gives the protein CASSLASGSGELFF.

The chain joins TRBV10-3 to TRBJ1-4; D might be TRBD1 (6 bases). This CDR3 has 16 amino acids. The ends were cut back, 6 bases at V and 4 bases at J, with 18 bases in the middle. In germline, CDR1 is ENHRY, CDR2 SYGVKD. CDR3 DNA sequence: TGTGCCATCAGGGACAGACCAGCTCTTTTTAATGAAAAACTGTTTTTT. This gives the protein CAIRDRPALFNEKLFF.

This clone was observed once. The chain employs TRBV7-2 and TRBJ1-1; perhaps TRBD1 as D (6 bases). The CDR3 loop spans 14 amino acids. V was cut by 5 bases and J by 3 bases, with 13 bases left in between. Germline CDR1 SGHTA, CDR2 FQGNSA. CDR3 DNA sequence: TGTGCCAGCAGCGCTAGGGGGTCAGACACTGAAGCTTTCTTT. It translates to CASSARGSDTEAFF. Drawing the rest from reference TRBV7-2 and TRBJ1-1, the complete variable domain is GAGVSQSPSNKVTEKGKDVELRCDPISGHTALYWYRQSLGQGLEFLIYFQGNSAPDKSGLPSDRFSAERTGGSVSTLTIQRTQQEDSAVYLCASSARGSDTEAFFGQGTRLTVV.

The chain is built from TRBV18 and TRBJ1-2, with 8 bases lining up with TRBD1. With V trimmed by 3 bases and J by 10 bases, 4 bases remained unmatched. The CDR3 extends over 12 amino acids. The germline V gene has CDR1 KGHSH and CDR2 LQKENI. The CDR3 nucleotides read TGTGCCAGCTCACCCGGACAGGGAGCCTACACCTTC. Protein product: CASSPGQGAYTF.

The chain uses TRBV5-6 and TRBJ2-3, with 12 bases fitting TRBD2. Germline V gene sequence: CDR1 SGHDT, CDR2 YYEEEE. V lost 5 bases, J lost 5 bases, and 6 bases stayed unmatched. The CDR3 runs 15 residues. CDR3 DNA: TGTGCCAGCAGTCTAGCGGGGGGGCCCGGAGATACGCAGTATTTT. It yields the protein CASSLAGGPGDTQYF.

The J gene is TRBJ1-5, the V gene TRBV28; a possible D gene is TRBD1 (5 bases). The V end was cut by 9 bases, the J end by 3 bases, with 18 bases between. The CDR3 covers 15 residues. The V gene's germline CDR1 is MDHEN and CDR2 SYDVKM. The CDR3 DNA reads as TGTGCCAGTTACGTACGGGACGGTCTCAATCAGCCCCAGCATTTT. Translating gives CASYVRDGLNQPQHF.

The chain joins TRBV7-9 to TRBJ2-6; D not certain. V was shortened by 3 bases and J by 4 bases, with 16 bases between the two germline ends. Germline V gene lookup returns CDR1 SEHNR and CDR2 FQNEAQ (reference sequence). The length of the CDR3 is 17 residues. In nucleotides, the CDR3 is TGTGCCAGCAGCTTTCCCGGGCGCTCTCTGGGGGCCAACGTCCTGACTTTC. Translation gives CASSFPGRSLGANVLTF.

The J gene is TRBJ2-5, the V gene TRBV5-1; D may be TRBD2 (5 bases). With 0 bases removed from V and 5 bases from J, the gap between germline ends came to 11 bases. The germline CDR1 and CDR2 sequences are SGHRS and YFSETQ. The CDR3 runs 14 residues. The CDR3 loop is CASSLAASQETQYF. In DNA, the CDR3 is TGCGCCAGCAGCTTGGCAGCTAGCCAGGAGACCCAGTACTTC.

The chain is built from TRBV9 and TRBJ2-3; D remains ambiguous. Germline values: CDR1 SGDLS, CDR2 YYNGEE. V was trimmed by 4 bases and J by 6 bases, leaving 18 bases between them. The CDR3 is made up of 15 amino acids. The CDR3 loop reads CASSITPSLWDTQYF. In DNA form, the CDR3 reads TGTGCCAGCAGCATAACACCGAGCTTGTGGGATACGCAGTATTTT. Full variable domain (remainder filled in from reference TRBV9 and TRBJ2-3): DSGVTQTPKHLITATGQRVTLRCSPRSGDLSVYWYQQSLDQGLQFLIQYYNGEERAKGNILERFSAQQFPDLHSELNLSSLELGDSALYFCASSITPSLWDTQYFGPGTRLTVL.

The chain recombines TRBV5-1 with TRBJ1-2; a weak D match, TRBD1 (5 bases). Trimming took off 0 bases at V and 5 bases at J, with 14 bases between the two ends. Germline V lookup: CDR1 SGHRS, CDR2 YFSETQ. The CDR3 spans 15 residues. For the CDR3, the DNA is TGCGCCAGCAGCTTGGGCCCGATAGACAGATATGGCTACACCTTC. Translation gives CASSLGPIDRYGYTF.

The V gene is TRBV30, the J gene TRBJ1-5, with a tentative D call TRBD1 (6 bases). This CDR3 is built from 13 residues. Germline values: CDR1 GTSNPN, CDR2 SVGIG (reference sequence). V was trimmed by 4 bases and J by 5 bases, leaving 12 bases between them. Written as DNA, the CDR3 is TGTGCCTGGAACTCAGGGGAGGATCAGCCCCAGCATTTT. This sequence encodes CAWNSGEDQPQHF.

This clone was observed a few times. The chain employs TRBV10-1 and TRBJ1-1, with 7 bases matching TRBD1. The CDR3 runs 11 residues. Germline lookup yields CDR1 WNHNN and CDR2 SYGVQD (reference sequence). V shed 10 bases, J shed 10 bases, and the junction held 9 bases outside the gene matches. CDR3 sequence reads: CATGDSEGAFF. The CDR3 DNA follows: TGCGCCACCGGGGACAGCGAGGGAGCTTTCTTT.